Each of the 26 T cell receptor beta chains below was sequenced from the same sample in a study of beta chain features in type 1 diabetes. Overall study findings and caveats: Within each of all four CD4+ subsets, Type 1 diabetes patients had TCRB CDR3s that were moderately but significantly shorter.

Antigens for these TCRs are unknown. Reverse transcribing all isolated RNA meant expressed TCRB transcripts were sequenced. Libraries were prepared by immunoSEQ multiplex PCR; TCRdb keeps only in-frame clonotypes and omits some of them. In the table there are about 660,000 clones, 11% to 15% of which are singletons. The sample was naive CD4+ T cells from blood. The receptors come from a man aged 18-30 years with type 1 diabetes.

CDR3 protein: CAWSVRPGAYEQYF. CDR3 coding DNA: TGTGCCTGGAGTGTACGCCCGGGGGCCTACGAGCAGTACTTC. The gene calls are TRBV30 and TRBJ2-7, with D perhaps TRBD2 (6 bases). V lost 0 bases to trimming and J lost 2 bases, with 11 bases between them. There are 14 residues in the CDR3. The germline gives CDR1 GTSNPN, CDR2 SVGIG (reference sequence).

The chain combines TRBV19 with TRBJ2-6; D unclear. The CDR3 consists of 17 residues. Trimming cost V 2 bases and J 0 bases, with 11 bases left between them. Germline assignment: CDR1 LNHDA and CDR2 SQIVND (reference sequence). CDR3 sequence (DNA): TGTGCCAGTAGTATAAGGATAAAGGTCTCTGGGGCCAACGTCCTGACTTTC. Protein: CASSIRIKVSGANVLTF.

J is TRBJ2-7 and V is TRBV6-5; D is unresolved. The V gene's germline CDR1 is MNHEY and CDR2 SVGAGI. There are 15 residues in the CDR3. Trimming shortened V by 7 bases and J by 1 base, and 17 bases separated the two germline ends. DNA for the CDR3: TGTGCCAGCACAACCCTATCAGACGGATCCTACGAGCAGTACTTC. Translating gives CASTTLSDGSYEQYF.

The chain has TRBV4-1 and TRBJ1-2; D is undetermined. The CDR3 contains 14 residues. Germline CDR1 is MGHRA and CDR2 is YSYEKL. With 2 bases removed from V and 2 bases from J, the gap between germline ends came to 9 bases. The DNA for the CDR3 is TGCGCCAGCAGCCAATACGACATAAACTATGGCTACACCTTC. Encoded protein: CASSQYDINYGYTF.

The table lists this clone with a few counts. The rearrangement joins TRBV7-3 to TRBJ1-1; tentative D call: TRBD1 (6 bases). The CDR3 covers 16 residues. V was trimmed by 1 base and J by 2 bases, leaving 14 bases between them. Germline loops: CDR1 SGHTA, CDR2 FQGTGA. The CDR3 sequence is CASSLKGGQYNTEAFF. DNA for the CDR3: TGTGCCAGCAGCTTAAAGGGTGGACAGTATAACACTGAAGCTTTCTTT. Drawing the rest from reference TRBV7-3 and TRBJ1-1, the complete variable domain is GAGVSQTPSNKVTEKGKYVELRCDPISGHTALYWYRQSLGQGPEFLIYFQGTGAADDSGLPNDRFFAVRPEGSVSTLKIQRTERGDSAVYLCASSLKGGQYNTEAFFGQGTRLTVV.

CDR3 in amino acids: CASSFLQGAGQPQHF. The CDR3 region has the DNA TGTGCCAGCAGTTTTCTCCAGGGGGCCGGGCAGCCCCAGCATTTT. This rearrangement joins TRBV6-5 to TRBJ1-5; 8 bases are a match to TRBD1. Trimming at V came to 4 bases and at J to 7 bases, leaving 9 bases not matched to a gene. The CDR3 runs 15 residues. Germline V gene sequence: CDR1 MNHEY, CDR2 SVGAGI.

V usage is TRBV7-9 and J usage is TRBJ2-1; 7 nucleotides match TRBD2. V was clipped by 4 bases and J by 2 bases; unmatched bases: 8. Germline V lookup: CDR1 SEHNR, CDR2 FQNEAQ (reference sequence). The CDR3 covers 16 residues. The CDR3 DNA follows: TGTGCCAGCAGCTCCCGCAAGCGGGGAACCTACAATGAGCAGTTCTTC. Amino acid sequence: CASSSRKRGTYNEQFF.

This rearrangement joins TRBV6-1 to TRBJ2-3; D unresolved. Per germline, CDR1 MNHNS and CDR2 SASEGT. Trimming cost V 3 bases and J 6 bases, with 10 bases left between them. The length of the CDR3 is 13 residues. As DNA, the CDR3 is TGTGCCAGCAGTGAGATGGCATCGGATACGCAGTATTTT. It translates to CASSEMASDTQYF.

A few counts support this clone. This chain uses TRBV5-6 with TRBJ1-1; 8 bases agree with TRBD1. With 3 bases clipped from V and 7 bases from J, the junction kept 8 bases outside the gene matches. CDR1 and CDR2 from the germline V gene are SGHDT and YYEEEE. The CDR3 is 14 residues long. The CDR3 sequence: CASSSKPGQVEAFF. The CDR3 region has the DNA TGTGCCAGCAGCTCTAAACCGGGACAGGTTGAAGCTTTCTTT.

The V gene is TRBV29-1, the J gene TRBJ2-3; TRBD2 matches 7 bases. CDR3 length: 12 residues. V lost 8 bases and J lost 4; bases outside the gene matches: 6. Germline V CDR1 and CDR2: SQVTM, ANQGSEA. CDR3 in amino acids: CSLGLWADTQYF. The DNA of the CDR3 is TGCAGCCTGGGACTATGGGCAGATACGCAGTATTTT.

The chain has TRBV4-2 and TRBJ2-7, with TRBD2 identical over 7 bases. This CDR3 region has 16 residues. Germline V gives CDR1 LGHNA, CDR2 YNFKEQ. V shed 0 bases and J 2 bases; nucleotides not matched to a gene: 7. Here the CDR3 reads CASSQDWLAATYEQYF. DNA of the CDR3: TGTGCCAGCAGCCAAGATTGGCTAGCGGCTACCTACGAGCAGTACTTC.

This clone has just a few counts. Additional DNA sequences in this sample encode the identical CDR3. The V call is TRBV15, the J call TRBJ1-5, with D tentatively TRBD1 (6 bases). The length of the CDR3 is 14 residues. In germline, CDR1 is LNHNV, CDR2 YYDKDF (reference sequence). The V and J ends lost 0 bases and 7 bases respectively, with 10 bases between them. The CDR3 protein is CATSRDPGDQPQHF. DNA of the CDR3: TGTGCCACCAGCAGAGATCCAGGGGACCAGCCCCAGCATTTT.

This clone has only a few counts. The chain uses TRBV28 and TRBJ2-5; TRBD1 agrees at 7 bases. The CDR3 spans 14 residues. Germline assignment: CDR1 MDHEN and CDR2 SYDVKM. J gave up 4 bases and V 5 bases, and 7 bases lay outside the gene matches. CDR3 sequence: CASSRRQGSETQYF. CDR3 sequence (DNA): TGTGCCAGCAGTAGGAGACAGGGATCAGAGACCCAGTACTTC.

In this sample, this clone turned up a few times. The CDR3 DNA follows: TGTGCCAGTAGTACCCTAGCGGGAGGGAACAATGAGCAGTTCTTC. As protein: CASSTLAGGNNEQFF. This chain uses TRBV19 with TRBJ2-1, with 12 bases that match TRBD2. V dropped 4 bases and J dropped 5; count of bases not matched to a gene: 3. The germline V gene encodes CDR1 LNHDA and CDR2 SQIVND (reference sequence). The CDR3 has 15 residues. The full variable domain, rest sourced from reference TRBV19 and TRBJ2-1, is DGGITQSPKYLFRKEGQNVTLSCEQNLNHDAMYWYRQDPGQGLRLIYYSQIVNDFQKGDIAEGYSVSREKKESFPLTVTSAQKNPTAFYLCASSTLAGGNNEQFFGPGTRLTVL.

The V and J genes are TRBV30 and TRBJ2-1, with TRBD2 matching over 9 bases. The CDR3 length is 16 residues. Trimming at V came to 1 base and at J to 10 bases, leaving 14 bases not matched to a gene. Germline V CDR1 and CDR2: GTSNPN, SVGIG (reference sequence). The CDR3 loop is CAWSGLIAGAKEEQFF. CDR3 sequence (DNA): TGTGCCTGGAGTGGGCTTATAGCGGGGGCCAAAGAGGAGCAGTTCTTC.

This clone was observed a few times. This chain links TRBV27 with TRBJ1-1; no definite D call. The germline V and J ends were trimmed by 2 bases and 0 bases, with 10 bases remaining between them. Germline V gives CDR1 MNHEY, CDR2 SMNVEV (reference sequence). The CDR3 runs to 15 residues. Written as DNA, the CDR3 is TGTGCCAGCAGTTTACGAGGTCAGCTGAACACTGAAGCTTTCTTT. It yields the protein CASSLRGQLNTEAFF.

Only a few counts were recorded for this clone. This rearrangement joins TRBV5-1 to TRBJ1-4, with TRBD1 matching 8 bases. CDR3 length: 17 amino acids. Germline V gives CDR1 SGHRS, CDR2 YFSETQ. Unmatched junction bases numbered 14, after V lost 2 bases and J lost 8 bases. The CDR3 DNA reads as TGCGCCAGCAGCTTTGGACTGACAGGGGATCAGGACGAAAAACTGTTTTTT. It yields the protein CASSFGLTGDQDEKLFF.

This sequence joins TRBV11-2 and TRBJ1-1; no firm D call. V lost 3 bases to trimming and J lost 11 bases, with 10 bases between them. Per the germline V gene, CDR1 is SGHAT and CDR2 is FQNNGV. CDR3 length: 11 amino acids. The CDR3 coding sequence is TGTGCCAGCAGCTTTCTGGGGTTGGCTTTCTTT. This translates into CASSFLGLAFF.

The rearrangement uses TRBV7-2 and TRBJ1-4; no reliable D call. Trimming stripped 0 bases from V and 8 bases from J, with 16 bases between. The germline V gene encodes CDR1 SGHTA and CDR2 FQGNSA. The CDR3 runs to 16 residues. As DNA, the CDR3 is TGTGCCAGCAGCTTAGCTCCCTTCGATGGAAAAGAAAAACTGTTTTTT. Translated: CASSLAPFDGKEKLFF.

The V and J genes are TRBV5-1 and TRBJ2-1, with D tentatively TRBD2 (6 bases). CDR3 length: 13 residues. Per the germline V gene, CDR1 is SGHRS and CDR2 is YFSETQ. Deletions cut 5 bases from V and 5 bases from J, with 11 bases between. The CDR3 region has the DNA TGCGCCAGCAGGTCGGGAGCACACAATGAGCAGTTCTTC. Its protein is CASRSGAHNEQFF.

This clone has more than one count but fewer than ten. V usage is TRBV2 and J usage is TRBJ2-7; 8 nucleotides match TRBD2. The germline gives CDR1 SNHLY, CDR2 FYNNEI. J was trimmed by 6 bases and V by 5 bases; bases with no gene match: 9. The length of the CDR3 is 14 residues. The CDR3 coding sequence is TGTGCCAGCAGTATAAGCGGGAGCTTGAGCGAGCAGTACTTC. Translation gives CASSISGSLSEQYF.

The chain recombines TRBV13 with TRBJ1-2; TRBD1 agrees at 7 bases. Germline trimming cut 3 bases from V and 8 bases from J; bases unmatched to any gene: 6. From germline, CDR1 is PRHDT and CDR2 FYEKMQ (reference sequence). The CDR3 is 13 residues long. This CDR3 reads CASSLTGMAGYTF. The CDR3 coding sequence is TGTGCCAGCAGCTTGACAGGGATGGCGGGCTACACCTTC.

This sequence joins TRBV7-2 and TRBJ1-2; unclear D gene. The germline CDR1 and CDR2 sequences are SGHTA and FQGNSA. CDR3 size: 13 residues. Trimming removed 4 bases from V and 7 bases from J, with 13 bases in between. The CDR3 DNA sequence: TGTGCCAGCAGCTCCGATCGAGCGGGTGGCTACACCTTC. This sequence encodes CASSSDRAGGYTF.

This clone has a handful of counts. The chain uses TRBV7-3 and TRBJ2-3; tentatively, D is TRBD2 (6 bases). The germline gives CDR1 SGHTA, CDR2 FQGTGA. The CDR3 runs 16 residues. Between the trimmed V and J ends, which lost 2 bases and 3 bases, there was a span of 15 bases. The chain's CDR3 is CASSLGAGVVTDTQYF. In nucleotides, the CDR3 is TGTGCCAGCAGCTTAGGAGCGGGTGTGGTGACAGATACGCAGTATTTT.

Only a few counts were recorded for this clone. The genes are TRBV29-1 and TRBJ1-2, with no clear D. V was trimmed by 6 bases and J by 4 bases, leaving 12 bases between them. Germline assignment: CDR1 SQVTM and CDR2 ANQGSEA. CDR3 length: 12 residues. CDR3 amino acids: CSVARGAYGYTF. Written as DNA, the CDR3 is TGCAGCGTCGCACGGGGAGCCTATGGCTACACCTTC.

The J gene is TRBJ2-2, the V gene TRBV7-2; the match to TRBD1 covers 8 bases. Per germline, CDR1 SGHTA and CDR2 FQGNSA. The CDR3 loop spans 17 amino acids. V trimming: 5 bases; J trimming: 3 bases; junction bases outside the gene matches: 11. This CDR3 reads CASSPLGRGHDTGELFF. In nucleotides, the CDR3 is TGTGCCAGCAGCCCTCTGGGCAGGGGGCACGACACCGGGGAGCTGTTTTTT.